This TCR beta chain is drawn from a study of cytomegalovirus exposure and HLA in healthy donors. PCR amplification relied on 60 Vbeta primers (plus 13 Jbeta primers). The repertoire was sequenced with immunoSEQ multiplex PCR; TCRdb's copy has only in-frame clones and lacks some. Of about 190,000 clones listed, roughly 80% were seen once; the top ten hold about 0.7%. This CDR3 comprises 15 residues. Trimming took 0 bases from V and 8 from J; bases not matched to a gene: 8. Per the germline V gene, CDR1 is SGDLS and CDR2 is YYNGEE. The sequenced sample was PBMCs. This chain connects TRBV9 to TRBJ2-1; 7 bases are a match to TRBD2. The receptor was derived from a boy aged 5 to 17 in good health and CMV-seronegative. The CDR3 nucleotides are TGTGCCAGCAGCGTAGCTGGGGGGAGGGGCTATGAGCAGTTCTTC. Its translation: CASSVAGGRGYEQFF.